The 24 T cell receptor beta chains in this list originate from one sample, sequenced in a study of CD8 T cells in ankylosing spondylitis. TCRdb fed the 5' RACE reads into MiXCR, producing one record per CDR3 protein. The top ten clones hold approximately 11% of a sample with 200,000 or so distinct CDR3 sequences, about an eighth of them seen once. Sequencing was carried out using blood, either unsorted or a sorted T cell fraction (not recorded which). Every receptor here comes from a female donor with ankylosing spondylitis or in good health (not recorded which).

The chain couples TRBV9 to TRBJ2-7; TRBD1 might be the D (6 bases). The CDR3 is 15 amino acids. Trimming left V 0 bases short and J 5 bases short, with 15 bases between. Per the germline V gene, CDR1 is SGDLS and CDR2 is YYNGEE. This CDR3 is CASSVDHRVINEQYF. The DNA of the CDR3 is TGTGCCAGCAGCGTAGACCACAGGGTCATCAACGAGCAGTACTTC.

This clonotype has just a few counts. This chain links TRBV3-1 with TRBJ2-7; 7 bases agree with TRBD1. V trimming: 1 base; J trimming: 7 bases; junction bases outside the gene matches: 7. CDR3 size: 14 residues. Germline V gives CDR1 LGHDT, CDR2 YNNKEL (reference sequence). The CDR3 DNA reads as TGTGCCAGCAGCCAAGCTAGGCCAGGGGGTGAGCAGTACTTC. This encodes CASSQARPGGEQYF.

The chain has TRBV10-3 and TRBJ1-2, with D uncertain. Trimming took 3 bases from V and 3 from J, leaving 8 bases between them. The length of the CDR3 is 13 residues. Germline assignment: CDR1 ENHRY and CDR2 SYGVKD. CDR3 DNA sequence: TGTGCCATCAGTGAAGAACAGCACTATGGCTACACCTTC. This gives the protein CAISEEQHYGYTF.

The table lists this clonotype with many counts. The V call is TRBV20-1, the J call TRBJ2-3; 10 nucleotides line up with TRBD2. J was trimmed by 3 bases and V by 6 bases; bases with no gene match: 6. The CDR3 length is 14 residues. Germline V gene lookup returns CDR1 DFQATT and CDR2 SNEGSKA (reference sequence). In DNA form, the CDR3 reads TGCAGTGCCGGTCCTAGCGGGAGAACAGATACGCAGTATTTT. It encodes CSAGPSGRTDTQYF.

This clonotype was detected a few times. The chain carries TRBV20-1 and TRBJ2-5; D may be TRBD2 (5 bases). V lost 6 bases and J lost 4, with 12 bases in between. Germline CDR1 is DFQATT and CDR2 is SNEGSKA (reference sequence). The CDR3 spans 12 residues. The CDR3 DNA follows: TGCAGTGCAGCTATTAGCGCAGAGACCCAGTACTTC. Protein sequence: CSAAISAETQYF.

The rearrangement joins TRBV12-3 or TRBV12-4 to TRBJ1-2; maybe TRBD1 (6 bases). The V end lost 3 bases, the J end lost 6 bases, and 14 bases lay between the germline ends. The CDR3 runs 14 residues. The DNA of the CDR3 is TGTGCCAGCAGTTTCGAGGGGAGGGGGGATGGCTACACCTTC. This codes for CASSFEGRGDGYTF.

This clonotype has only a few counts. The genes are TRBV29-1 and TRBJ2-7; TRBD2 aligns across 7 bases. With V trimmed by 4 bases and J by 6 bases, 6 bases remained unmatched. Looked up from germline, CDR1 is SQVTM and CDR2 is ANQGSEA. This CDR3 has 12 residues. CDR3 nucleotide sequence: TGCAGCGTTGCTGCGGGAGTATCCGAGCAGTACTTC. It is translated as CSVAAGVSEQYF.

This clonotype showed up many times. The V gene is TRBV7-9, the J gene TRBJ2-3; 9 nucleotides agree with TRBD2. The CDR3 is 15 amino acids. Germline-derived CDR1 and CDR2 are SEHNR and FQNEAQ (reference sequence). Germline trimming cut 4 bases from V and 5 bases from J; bases unmatched to any gene: 7. The CDR3 coding sequence is TGTGCCAGCAGCTCTTTAGCGGGAGCAGGAGATACGCAGTATTTT. It yields the protein CASSSLAGAGDTQYF.

This clonotype was counted ten times or more. The chain has TRBV12-3 or TRBV12-4 and TRBJ2-1; D not resolved. V lost 2 bases and J lost 8, with 10 bases in between. CDR3 length equals 13 residues. The CDR3 nucleotides are TGTGCCAGCAGTTTAACTTGGACCGATGAGCAGTTCTTC. Protein product: CASSLTWTDEQFF.

This clonotype was detected ten times or more. The CDR3, as DNA: TGCAGCGTTGAGTTCGGAAACACCATATATTTT. Protein: CSVEFGNTIYF. The chain couples TRBV29-1 to TRBJ1-3; no definite D call. Trimming removed 3 bases from V and 4 bases from J, with 4 bases in between. The V gene's germline CDR1 is SQVTM and CDR2 ANQGSEA. There are 11 residues in the CDR3. Full variable domain (missing parts from reference TRBV29-1 and TRBJ1-3): SAVISQKPSRDICQRGTSLTIQCQVDSQVTMMFWYRQQPGQSLTLIATANQGSEATYESGFVIDKFPISRPNLTFSTLTVSNMSPEDSSIYLCSVEFGNTIYFGEGSWLTVV.

This clonotype was detected ten times or more. This rearrangement joins TRBV7-3 to TRBJ1-1, with 8 bases lining up with TRBD1. The germline V gene has CDR1 SGHTA and CDR2 FQGTGA. With 5 bases clipped from V and 4 bases from J, the junction kept 6 bases outside the gene matches. CDR3 size: 14 residues. CDR3 coding DNA: TGTGCCAGCAGCCCAGGACAGGGAGGCACTGAAGCTTTCTTT. Its translation is CASSPGQGGTEAFF.

This clonotype was observed many times. The chain recombines TRBV19 with TRBJ1-2; D gene unclear. This CDR3 region has 15 residues. The V and J ends lost 6 bases and 2 bases respectively, with 16 bases between them. Germline CDR1 is LNHDA and CDR2 is SQIVND (reference sequence). The CDR3 DNA follows: TGTGCCAGTAGGCAACAACGGGCAGCGAACTATGGCTACACCTTC. This translates into CASRQQRAANYGYTF.

On this clonotype: This sequence may be a read error, since a much larger clone differs from it by one base. The chain joins TRBV5-1 to TRBJ2-1; 8 bases line up with TRBD1. The CDR3 has 15 residues. Germline CDR1 SGHRS, CDR2 YFSETQ. The DNA for the CDR3 is TGCGCCAACAGCTTGGTGCAGGGGGCAGGGAATGAGCAGTTCTTC. Translating it yields CANSLVQGAGNEQFF.

This chain connects TRBV6-1 to TRBJ2-6; D is undetermined. V was shortened by 10 bases and J by 0 bases, with 10 bases between the two germline ends. Germline-derived CDR1 and CDR2 are MNHNS and SASEGT. The CDR3 contains 14 residues. The CDR3 bases are TGTGCCACCGTAAGCCTCTCTGGGGCCAACGTCCTGACTTTC. Its protein is CATVSLSGANVLTF.

This clonotype was picked up one time. A read error is possible here, since a much larger clone lies one base away. The CDR3 nucleotides are TGTGCCAGCAAATGGGGCGCGAATACTCTGGATGAGCAGTTCTTC. Translated: CASKWGANTLDEQFF. This chain connects TRBV12-3 or TRBV12-4 to TRBJ2-1; maybe TRBD1 (5 bases). The CDR3 is made up of 15 amino acids. Trimming took off 7 bases at V and 8 bases at J, with 21 bases between the two ends.

The V call is TRBV7-8, the J call TRBJ2-1; D uncertain. Germline CDR1 reads SGHVS; CDR2 reads FQNEAQ. Between the trimmed V and J ends, which lost 1 base and 8 bases, there was a span of 15 bases. The length of the CDR3 is 15 residues. The CDR3 coding sequence is TGTGCCAGCAGCTTAGGGCGTAGAATTGAGGATGAGCAGTTCTTC. The encoded protein is CASSLGRRIEDEQFF.

A single count supports this clonotype. The chain recombines TRBV7-2 with TRBJ1-2, with D possibly being TRBD1 (5 bases). The CDR3 runs 14 residues. CDR1 is SGHTA, CDR2 FQGNSA, per germline. V was pared by 5 bases and J by 2 bases, with 12 bases between. CDR3 amino acids: CASSTGRLNYGYTF. CDR3 in DNA: TGTGCCAGCAGCACGGGACGGCTGAACTATGGCTACACCTTC.

This clonotype is classed as medium-sized (0.01 to 0.1%). The chain uses TRBV29-1 and TRBJ1-2; TRBD1 might be the D (5 bases). V was pared by 3 bases and J by 4 bases, with 21 bases between. CDR1 is SQVTM and CDR2 is ANQGSEA in the germline V gene. CDR3 length: 16 residues. The DNA of the CDR3 is TGCAGCGTTGATCCCGGACCGGGGGGTAGACGCTATGGCTACACCTTC. Encoded protein: CSVDPGPGGRRYGYTF.

In its sample, this clonotype was seen a few times. This sequence joins TRBV5-1 and TRBJ2-1; D is ambiguous. CDR3 size: 16 residues. V lost 4 bases to trimming and J lost 5 bases, with 19 bases between them. Germline V gene lookup returns CDR1 SGHRS and CDR2 YFSETQ. CDR3 in DNA: TGCGCCAGCAGCGGATCAATGGTACTCGCGAACAATGAGCAGTTCTTC. Amino acid sequence: CASSGSMVLANNEQFF.

The table lists this clonotype with many counts. J is TRBJ2-2 and V is TRBV14, with TRBD2 matching over 13 bases. Germline CDR1 is SGHDN and CDR2 is FVKESK. The CDR3 has 16 amino acids. V lost 1 base to trimming and J lost 9 bases; unmatched junction nucleotides: 5. Here the CDR3 reads CASSQGTSGSFRELFF. The CDR3 DNA sequence: TGTGCCAGCAGCCAAGGGACTAGCGGGAGTTTCCGGGAGCTGTTTTTT. The complete variable domain, with remaining parts taken from reference TRBV14 and TRBJ2-2, reads EAGVTQFPSHSVIEKGQTVTLRCDPISGHDNLYWYRRVMGKEIKFLLHFVKESKQDESGMPNNRFLAERTGGTYSTLKVQPAELEDSGVYFCASSQGTSGSFRELFFGEGSRLTVL.

This clonotype has a handful of counts. The chain recombines TRBV11-1 with TRBJ2-6; 10 bases align to TRBD2. Germline V gives CDR1 SGHAT, CDR2 FQDESV (reference sequence). This CDR3 is built from 18 residues. J gave up 4 bases and V 4 bases, and 10 bases lay outside the gene matches. The DNA for the CDR3 is TGTGCCAGCAGCTCCCTAGCGGGAGAATCATCAGGGGCCAACGTCCTGACTTTC. It translates to CASSSLAGESSGANVLTF.

As concerns this clonotype: Being one base from a much bigger clone, this may be a read error. The J gene is TRBJ2-1, the V gene TRBV2, with D perhaps TRBD2 (6 bases). V dropped 4 bases and J dropped 15 bases, with 16 bases sitting between them. The CDR3 consists of 12 residues. The germline V gene has CDR1 SNHLY and CDR2 FYNNEI. CDR3 sequence (DNA): TGTGCCAGCAGTGGATACTCTAGCGTTCCGTTCTTC. It codes for CASSGYSSVPFF.

Only a few counts were recorded for this clonotype. V gene TRBV2 combines with J gene TRBJ1-2; D may be TRBD1 (5 bases). Germline lookup yields CDR1 SNHLY and CDR2 FYNNEI. Trimming removed 1 base from V and 4 bases from J, with 22 bases in between. The CDR3 contains 18 residues. The CDR3 DNA reads TGTGCCAGCAGTGAAGGGAACACGGGACCGCTGATTGTCTATGGCTACACCTTC. This gives the protein CASSEGNTGPLIVYGYTF.

This clonotype was counted ten times or more. V usage is TRBV4-3 and J usage is TRBJ1-2; D is perhaps TRBD1 (6 bases). The CDR3 covers 13 residues. The germline V and J ends were trimmed by 4 bases and 8 bases, with 14 bases remaining between them. The V gene's germline CDR1 is LGHNA and CDR2 YSLEER. The CDR3, as DNA: TGCGCCAGCAGCCTCTCAGGGGTCCTAGGCTACACCTTC. Its translation: CASSLSGVLGYTF.